Each of the 16 T cell receptor beta chains below was sequenced from the same sample in a study of beta chain features in type 1 diabetes. Expressed TCRB transcripts got sequenced, as all isolated RNA was reverse transcribed. TCRdb keeps only in-frame clones here, not all; method: immunoSEQ multiplex PCR. The sample has around 150,000 clones, 6.9% seen once. The sample comprised central memory CD4+ T cells from blood. The receptors here all came from a woman aged 25-40 years in good health.

This clone was picked up a small number of times. V is TRBV6-5 and J is TRBJ2-1, with D hard to call. Trimming shortened V by 0 bases and J by 5 bases, and 8 bases separated the two germline ends. The CDR3 has 14 amino acids. CDR1 MNHEY and CDR2 SVGAGI come from the germline V gene. CDR3 nucleotides: TGTGCCAGCAGTTACTCGGAGTTTAACAATGAGCAGTTCTTC. Encoded protein: CASSYSEFNNEQFF.

This clone was seen many times. This chain joins TRBV5-1 and TRBJ2-5, with TRBD2 as a possible D gene (5 bases). Germline V gene sequence: CDR1 SGHRS, CDR2 YFSETQ. V was cut by 0 bases and J by 3 bases, with 9 bases left in between. This CDR3 contains 14 residues. CDR3 loop: CASSLGQEEETQYF. In DNA form, the CDR3 reads TGCGCCAGCAGCTTGGGTCAGGAGGAAGAGACCCAGTACTTC.

At least ten counts were recorded for this clone. The chain recombines TRBV29-1 with TRBJ2-3; 7 bases fit TRBD2. The CDR3 spans 15 residues. Germline V gives CDR1 SQVTM, CDR2 ANQGSEA. V was clipped by 7 bases and J by 3 bases; unmatched bases: 13. The CDR3 nucleotides are TGCAGCGCTACCTTAGCGGGTCCGGGGACAGATACGCAGTATTTT. Residues: CSATLAGPGTDTQYF.

The rearrangement uses TRBV5-1 and TRBJ2-1; 13 bases are a match to TRBD2. V shed 0 bases, J shed 10 bases, and the junction held 7 bases outside the gene matches. CDR3 length equals 16 residues. The germline V gene has CDR1 SGHRS and CDR2 YFSETQ. The CDR3 nucleotides read TGCGCCAGCAGCTTGGGACTAGCGGGAGGCGGTGAGGAGCAGTTCTTC. It specifies CASSLGLAGGGEEQFF.

The chain uses TRBV13 and TRBJ2-7, with 9 bases lining up with TRBD2. This CDR3 contains 16 residues. V lost 0 bases, J lost 1 base, and 4 bases stayed unmatched. Germline-derived CDR1 and CDR2 are PRHDT and FYEKMQ (reference sequence). CDR3 in DNA: TGTGCCAGCAGCTTAGGATATGCGGGAGGGTCCTACGAGCAGTACTTC. Residues: CASSLGYAGGSYEQYF.

V and J are TRBV11-2 and TRBJ2-2; the match to TRBD1 covers 10 bases. Losses at the gene ends were 3 bases for V and 5 bases for J; bases not matched to a gene: 9. The CDR3 is made up of 17 amino acids. Per the germline V gene, CDR1 is SGHAT and CDR2 is FQNNGV. CDR3 in amino acids: CASSFLVGQGWTGELFF. In DNA, the CDR3 is TGTGCCAGCAGCTTCCTAGTGGGACAGGGGTGGACCGGGGAGCTGTTTTTT.

A few counts support this clone. CDR3 sequence: CASGQGASGNTIYF. DNA for the CDR3: TGTGCCAGCGGACAGGGGGCTTCAGGAAACACCATATATTTT. The rearrangement joins TRBV9 to TRBJ1-3; 11 positions match TRBD1. Germline CDR1 SGDLS, CDR2 YYNGEE. V lost 7 bases and J lost 4; bases outside the gene matches: 4. The CDR3 consists of 14 residues.

In this sample, this clone turned up a few times. The chain employs TRBV7-2 and TRBJ2-7, with 12 bases that match TRBD2. Germline lookup yields CDR1 SGHTA and CDR2 FQGNSA. The CDR3 loop spans 16 amino acids. The junction had 11 bases not matched to a gene; V was cut back by 5 bases and J by 6 bases. The CDR3, as DNA: TGTGCCAGCAGCCCTCTAACTAGCGGGAGGCCTAGCGAGCAGTACTTC. This codes for CASSPLTSGRPSEQYF. Looking up the rest from reference TRBV7-2 and TRBJ2-7 gives the full variable domain: GAGVSQSPSNKVTEKGKDVELRCDPISGHTALYWYRQSLGQGLEFLIYFQGNSAPDKSGLPSDRFSAERTGGSVSTLTIQRTQQEDSAVYLCASSPLTSGRPSEQYFGPGTRLTVT.

A word on this clone: The same CDR3 is also encoded by other DNA sequences in this sample. The chain couples TRBV27 to TRBJ2-2, with no clear D. This CDR3 has 14 residues. The germline V and J ends were trimmed by 6 bases and 4 bases, with 12 bases remaining between them. Germline CDR1 reads MNHEY; CDR2 reads SMNVEV (reference sequence). CDR3 sequence: CASSFPPGTGELFF. As DNA, the CDR3 is TGTGCCAGCAGCTTCCCGCCGGGCACCGGGGAGCTGTTTTTT.

This clone showed up just a few times. The rearrangement uses TRBV4-2 and TRBJ1-3, with 9 nucleotides matching TRBD1. This CDR3 spans 16 amino acids. V lost 1 base to trimming and J lost 3 bases; unmatched junction nucleotides: 4. Germline V lookup: CDR1 LGHNA, CDR2 YNFKEQ. CDR3: CASSQAETGGGNTIYF. Here the CDR3 DNA reads TGTGCCAGCAGCCAAGCTGAGACAGGGGGTGGAAACACCATATATTTT.

The chain is built from TRBV7-9 and TRBJ2-7, with TRBD1 matching 9 bases. V lost 7 bases, J lost 6 bases, and 10 bases stayed unmatched. This CDR3 is built from 14 residues. Germline CDR1 is SEHNR and CDR2 is FQNEAQ (reference sequence). This CDR3 reads CASNTGGQGSEQYF. The DNA for the CDR3 is TGTGCCAGCAACACCGGGGGACAGGGCTCCGAGCAGTACTTC.

V is TRBV7-3 and J is TRBJ2-1; the match to TRBD2 covers 11 bases. The V gene's germline CDR1 is SGHTA and CDR2 FQGTGA. The CDR3 is 15 amino acids. V lost 2 bases, J lost 4 bases, and 1 base stayed unmatched. In nucleotides, the CDR3 is TGTGCCAGCAGCTTATTAGCGGGAGGGTACAATGAGCAGTTCTTC. Residues: CASSLLAGGYNEQFF.

This clone was detected a few times. The rearrangement uses TRBV18 and TRBJ2-5; 10 nucleotides match TRBD1. Germline CDR1 and CDR2: KGHSH and LQKENI. The CDR3 runs 14 residues. Trimming removed 5 bases from V and 3 bases from J; junction bases left unmatched: 3. This chain's CDR3 is CASSSGQGKETQYF. In DNA form, the CDR3 reads TGTGCCAGCTCATCGGGACAGGGGAAAGAGACCCAGTACTTC.

There are a few counts of this clone. Other nucleotide sequences from this sample produce the same CDR3. This chain connects TRBV28 to TRBJ2-2; 8 bases are shared with TRBD1. The CDR3 consists of 16 residues. Germline values: CDR1 MDHEN, CDR2 SYDVKM. The V gene end was trimmed by 0 bases and the J gene end by 5 bases; junction bases not matched to a gene: 5. The DNA of the CDR3 is TGTGCCAGCAGTTTATGGGCAGGGGGCAAAACCGGGGAGCTGTTTTTT. Its translation: CASSLWAGGKTGELFF.

The CDR3 reads CASSPGQLQETQYF. In nucleotides, the CDR3 is TGTGCCAGCAGCCCTGGACAGTTACAAGAGACCCAGTACTTC. This chain links TRBV7-2 with TRBJ2-5; perhaps TRBD1 as D (6 bases). The germline CDR1 and CDR2 sequences are SGHTA and FQGNSA. This CDR3 is built from 14 residues. The ends were cut back, 5 bases at V and 2 bases at J, with 12 bases in the middle.

V and J are TRBV10-3 and TRBJ2-5; 11 nucleotides align to TRBD2. V shed 8 bases, J shed 1 base, and the junction held 6 bases outside the gene matches. Germline values: CDR1 ENHRY, CDR2 SYGVKD. The CDR3 loop spans 15 amino acids. This CDR3 is CAIAASGGTQETQYF. The CDR3 bases are TGTGCCATCGCTGCTAGCGGGGGGACCCAAGAGACCCAGTACTTC.